A single sample gave rise to the 22 T cell receptor beta chains below, sequenced in a study of regulatory T cells in long-lasting Graves disease. CDR3-region Arm-PCR and iRepertoire HTBI primers produced the TCR beta libraries. TCRdb reprocessed the multiplex PCR reads with MiXCR, giving one entry per CDR3 protein. This repertoire shows 450,000 to 650,000 distinct CDR3 sequences, approximately 16% found once; its top ten account for 20% to 25%. Time point of the sample: newly diagnosed GD, antithyroid drugs for less than 3 months. Scientists built the TCR library using RNA that was extracted from PBMCs. The same specimen was also included in a second study, on T cells in Graves' hyperthyroidism and ophthalmopathy.

The material was peripheral blood mononuclear cells (PBMCs), obtained at new diagnosis, from a patient treated with antithyroid drugs. The receptors were gathered from a woman aged 35-65 years with Graves disease.

The chain couples TRBV6-2 or TRBV6-3 to TRBJ2-5; perhaps TRBD2 as D (7 bases). CDR1 is MNHEY, CDR2 SVGEGT, per germline. Trimming took 0 bases from V and 4 from J, leaving 27 bases between them. The CDR3 contains 20 residues. In DNA, the CDR3 is TGTGCCAGCAGTTACTCGGATTTTTTTATGGGGGGGCGCCTGGGAGAGACCCAGTACTTC. As protein: CASSYSDFFMGGRLGETQYF.

This clonotype was observed at least ten times. This rearrangement joins TRBV5-5 to TRBJ1-2; a weak D match, TRBD1 (6 bases). The CDR3 is 14 amino acids. V lost 0 bases to trimming and J lost 7 bases, with 13 bases between them. Germline V gene sequence: CDR1 SGHKS, CDR2 YYEKEE (reference sequence). CDR3 DNA: TGTGCCAGCAGCTTGGGGGCAGGGGAGGCTGGCTACACCTTC. This translates into CASSLGAGEAGYTF.

A note on this clonotype: A single base separates this from a much larger clone, so it may be a read error. This chain uses TRBV18 with TRBJ2-3, with D uncertain. TRBJ2-5 explains the end of the DNA better; the J call may be wrong. In germline, CDR1 is KGHSH, CDR2 LQKENI. The CDR3 spans 13 residues. CDR3 amino acids: CASSPTKQKTQYF. CDR3 nucleotide sequence: TGTGCCAGCTCACCTACCAAGCAAAAGACCCAGTACTTC.

This rearrangement joins TRBV6-1 to TRBJ1-2, with D possibly being TRBD1 (6 bases). This CDR3 spans 13 amino acids. Germline V gives CDR1 MNHNS, CDR2 SASEGT. V was clipped by 6 bases and J by 2 bases, with 10 bases between them. CDR3 nucleotide sequence: TGTGCCAGCAGAAAGGACAGCAACTATGGCTACACCTTC. Translation gives CASRKDSNYGYTF.

Many counts were recorded for this clonotype. This chain links TRBV2 with TRBJ1-2; 9 nucleotides agree with TRBD1. The CDR3 loop spans 15 amino acids. Losses at the gene ends were 5 bases for V and 0 bases for J; bases not matched to a gene: 4. Germline CDR1 reads SNHLY; CDR2 reads FYNNEI. The CDR3 DNA is TGTGCCAGCAGTAACAGGGGGCTAGCTAACTATGGCTACACCTTC. Translation: CASSNRGLANYGYTF.

This clonotype was counted many times. The chain recombines TRBV5-6 with TRBJ2-3, with 12 bases identical to TRBD1. The CDR3 contains 15 residues. J was trimmed by 2 bases and V by 6 bases; bases with no gene match: 4. Germline V gene data show CDR1 as SGHDT and CDR2 as YYEEEE. The CDR3 DNA follows: TGTGCCAGCACCCGGGACAGGGGGCTCACAGATACGCAGTATTTT. Residues: CASTRDRGLTDTQYF.

This clonotype has a count of ten or more. The V call is TRBV10-3, the J call TRBJ2-3, with D possibly TRBD1 on 5 matching bases. The CDR3 length is 17 residues. Germline V gene lookup returns CDR1 ENHRY and CDR2 SYGVKD. V gave up 2 bases and J gave up 4 bases, with 19 bases separating them. CDR3 protein: CAISEIQGSLVADTQYF. As DNA, the CDR3 is TGTGCCATCAGTGAGATCCAGGGTAGTTTGGTGGCAGATACGCAGTATTTT.

V usage is TRBV7-2 and J usage is TRBJ2-3; TRBD1 or TRBD2 may be the D gene (6 bases each). The CDR3 runs to 16 residues. From germline, CDR1 is SGHTA and CDR2 FQGNSA. V lost 4 bases, J lost 4 bases, and 18 bases lay in between. This chain's CDR3 is CASSSDIWRGADTQYF. In nucleotides, the CDR3 is TGTGCCAGCAGCTCCGACATATGGAGGGGGGCAGATACGCAGTATTTT. The full variable domain, in which reference TRBV7-2 and TRBJ2-3 provide the parts outside the CDR3, is GAGVSQSPSNKVTEKGKDVELRCDPISGHTALYWYRQSLGQGLEFLIYFQGNSAPDKSGLPSDRFSAERTGGSVSTLTIQRTQQEDSAVYLCASSSDIWRGADTQYFGPGTRLTVL.

The chain has TRBV7-2 and TRBJ2-2, with D unresolved. The CDR3 spans 18 residues. The V and J ends lost 1 base and 4 bases respectively, with 19 bases between them. The germline V gene has CDR1 SGHTA and CDR2 FQGNSA. CDR3 DNA: TGTGCCAGCAGCTTAGTCCAAACAGCCCGCCACCCCACCGGGGAGCTGTTTTTT. Translation: CASSLVQTARHPTGELFF.

The V and J genes are TRBV4-1 and TRBJ2-3; D remains unclear. The CDR3 has 12 residues. Germline V gene sequence: CDR1 MGHRA, CDR2 YSYEKL. The V and J ends lost 0 bases and 7 bases respectively, with 5 bases between them. CDR3 loop: CASSQDAYTQYF. For the CDR3, the DNA is TGCGCCAGCAGCCAAGACGCTTATACGCAGTATTTT.

This clonotype has a handful of counts. The chain couples TRBV5-1 to TRBJ1-6; D is possibly TRBD1 (5 bases). This CDR3 spans 15 amino acids. V shed 3 bases and J shed 7 bases, with 14 bases lying between them. CDR1 and CDR2 (germline): SGHRS, YFSETQ. Here the CDR3 reads CASSSAGSRNSPLHF. CDR3 coding DNA: TGCGCCAGCAGCTCCGCAGGGAGCCGAAATTCACCCCTCCACTTT.

This clonotype was seen ten or more times. The gene calls are TRBV24-1 and TRBJ2-1; TRBD1 aligns across 8 bases. The CDR3 is made up of 17 amino acids. V gave up 4 bases and J gave up 6 bases; unmatched junction bases: 13. CDR1 and CDR2 from the germline V gene are KGHDR and SFDVKD. CDR3 in DNA: TGTGCCACCAGTGACCCCGGGAGCAGGGGGCCGATCAATGAGCAGTTCTTC. This sequence encodes CATSDPGSRGPINEQFF.

As regards this clonotype: One end of the junction varies from germline; a read error may be responsible. V gene TRBV6-1 combines with J gene TRBJ1-3; unclear D gene. CDR3 length: 15 amino acids. Germline CDR1 MNHNS, CDR2 SASEGT. CDR3 region: CASRSYTASGNAIYF. For the CDR3, the DNA is TGTGCCAGCAGGTCTTACACAGCCTCTGGAAACGCCATATATTTT.

The J gene is TRBJ1-1, the V gene TRBV9; tentatively, D is TRBD1 (6 bases). The CDR3 is 16 residues long. V lost 7 bases to trimming and J lost 1 base, with 20 bases between them. Germline V gene data show CDR1 as SGDLS and CDR2 as YYNGEE. The CDR3 DNA follows: TGTGCCAGCTCCGATAGAGCGGGGGCTCAGAACACTGAAGCTTTCTTT. The encoded protein is CASSDRAGAQNTEAFF.

The chain has TRBV20-1 and TRBJ1-4, with D unclear. Germline-derived CDR1 and CDR2 are DFQATT and SNEGSKA (reference sequence). The CDR3 loop spans 14 amino acids. Trimming shortened V by 0 bases and J by 0 bases, and 5 bases separated the two germline ends. The CDR3 region is CSARDRSTNEKLFF. CDR3 DNA: TGCAGTGCTAGAGACAGATCAACTAATGAAAAACTGTTTTTT.

This clonotype was seen many times. The rearrangement links TRBV2 to TRBJ2-7; D might be TRBD1 (6 bases). The V gene's germline CDR1 is SNHLY and CDR2 FYNNEI. The ends were cut back, 4 bases at V and 6 bases at J, with 25 bases in the middle. This CDR3 spans 17 amino acids. This CDR3 reads CASSVPVAGARGPEQYF. The CDR3 DNA reads as TGTGCCAGCAGTGTCCCCGTCGCCGGGGCCAGGGGACCCGAGCAGTACTTC.

This clonotype showed up just a few times. This chain connects TRBV12-3 or TRBV12-4 to TRBJ2-5, with D perhaps TRBD2 (5 bases). The CDR3 totals 16 residues. Trimming pared 3 bases from V and 5 bases from J, leaving 19 bases between. The CDR3 here is CASSFFAGRRGETQYF. CDR3 nucleotides: TGTGCCAGCAGTTTTTTTGCCGGCCGACGAGGGGAGACCCAGTACTTC.

This clonotype appeared many times. The rearrangement links TRBV12-5 to TRBJ1-2; no definite D call. The CDR3 contains 13 residues. Trimming stripped 6 bases from V and 4 bases from J, with 12 bases between. Looked up from germline, CDR1 is LGHNT and CDR2 is FRNRAP. This chain's CDR3 is CASGRGSGYGYTF. CDR3 bases: TGTGCTAGTGGCCGGGGTTCTGGCTATGGCTACACCTTC. Full variable domain (missing parts from reference TRBV12-5 and TRBJ1-2): DARVTQTPRHKVTEMGQEVTMRCQPILGHNTVFWYRQTMMQGLELLAYFRNRAPLDDSGMPKDRFSAEMPDATLATLKIQPSEPRDSAVYFCASGRGSGYGYTFGSGTRLTVV.

This clonotype showed up many times. V is TRBV27 and J is TRBJ1-1; D unclear. V lost 2 bases and J lost 3, with 13 bases in between. The CDR3 is 15 amino acids. Germline V gene data show CDR1 as MNHEY and CDR2 as SMNVEV (reference sequence). CDR3 loop: CASSLIDGRHTEAFF. In DNA form, the CDR3 reads TGTGCCAGCAGTTTAATCGACGGAAGGCACACTGAAGCTTTCTTT.

This clonotype was seen ten or more times. CDR3 sequence reads: CASSRGDRGYNSPLHF. DNA for the CDR3: TGTGCCAGCAGTAGAGGGGACAGGGGATATAATTCACCCCTCCACTTT. The chain combines TRBV12-3 or TRBV12-4 with TRBJ1-6; 10 nucleotides align to TRBD1. Trimming at V came to 5 bases and at J to 4 bases, leaving 5 bases not matched to a gene. This CDR3 is built from 16 residues.

The gene calls are TRBV30 and TRBJ2-3; 9 bases are shared with TRBD2. Germline V gene lookup returns CDR1 GTSNPN and CDR2 SVGIG (reference sequence). This CDR3 has 14 amino acids. V dropped 7 bases and J dropped 1; count of bases not matched to a gene: 6. The DNA of the CDR3 is TGTGCCTCCCAGACTAGCGGAGGCACAGATACGCAGTATTTT. This translates into CASQTSGGTDTQYF.

This clonotype occurred many times. The V and J genes are TRBV3-1 and TRBJ1-2; D gene ambiguous. The length of the CDR3 is 11 residues. In germline, CDR1 is LGHDT, CDR2 YNNKEL (reference sequence). Trimming left V 1 base short and J 11 bases short, with 8 bases between. CDR3 amino acids: CASSQASRYTF. The CDR3, as DNA: TGTGCCAGCAGCCAAGCCTCGAGGTACACCTTC.